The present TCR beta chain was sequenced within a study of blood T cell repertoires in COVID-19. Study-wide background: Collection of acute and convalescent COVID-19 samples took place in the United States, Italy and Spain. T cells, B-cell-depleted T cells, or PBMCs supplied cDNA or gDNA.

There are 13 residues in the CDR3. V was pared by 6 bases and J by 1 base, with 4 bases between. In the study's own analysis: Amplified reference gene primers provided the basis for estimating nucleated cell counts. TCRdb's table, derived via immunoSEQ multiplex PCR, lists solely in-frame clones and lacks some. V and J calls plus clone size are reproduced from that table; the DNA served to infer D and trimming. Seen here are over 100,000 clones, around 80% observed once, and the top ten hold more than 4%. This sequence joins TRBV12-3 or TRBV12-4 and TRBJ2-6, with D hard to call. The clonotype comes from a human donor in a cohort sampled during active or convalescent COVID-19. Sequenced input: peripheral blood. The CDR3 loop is CASRQSGANVLTF. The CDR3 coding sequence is TGTGCCAGCAGACAGTCTGGGGCCAACGTCCTGACTTTC.